This T cell receptor (beta chain) was sequenced in a study of cytomegalovirus exposure and HLA in healthy donors. Primers included in the PCR were 60 Vbeta and 13 Jbeta primers. Only in-frame clones appear in the TCRdb table, and some are missing; sequencing was by immunoSEQ multiplex PCR. The sample records about 160,000 clones, about three quarters being singletons. Each of the donors was a healthy bone marrow donor. The clonotype originates from a female donor in good health and CMV-seronegative. Material: PBMCs.

The CDR3 DNA reads as TGTGCCAGCAGTCGACTGGACAGGGGACATAATGAGCAGTTCTTC. Its protein product is CASSRLDRGHNEQFF. The chain uses TRBV7-7 and TRBJ2-1; 9 bases line up with TRBD1. V dropped 6 bases and J dropped 7; count of bases not matched to a gene: 10. This CDR3 is built from 15 residues. The germline CDR1 and CDR2 sequences are SSHAT and FNYEAQ (reference sequence).